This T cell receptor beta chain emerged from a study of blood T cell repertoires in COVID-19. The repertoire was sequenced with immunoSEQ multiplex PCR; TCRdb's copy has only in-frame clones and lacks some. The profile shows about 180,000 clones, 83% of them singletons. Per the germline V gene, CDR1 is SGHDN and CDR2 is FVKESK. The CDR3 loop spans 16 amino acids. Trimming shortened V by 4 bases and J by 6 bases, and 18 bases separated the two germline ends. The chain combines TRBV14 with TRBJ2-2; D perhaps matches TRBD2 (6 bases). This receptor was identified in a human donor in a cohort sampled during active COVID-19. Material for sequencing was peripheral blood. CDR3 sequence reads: CASSPIAGFHAGELFF. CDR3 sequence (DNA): TGTGCCAGCAGCCCAATCGCGGGATTTCATGCCGGGGAGCTGTTTTTT.